Presented here are 4 T cell receptor beta chains from one specimen sequenced in a study of T cells in women clearing cervical HPV infection. TCRdb's table, derived via immunoSEQ multiplex PCR, lists solely in-frame clones and lacks some. Seen in this sample are roughly 31,000 clones; the ten most common clones hold more than 6%. Sequencing was done on a sample of blood buffy coat. All receptors derive from a woman aged 18 to 75 with a cervical HPV16 infection that either progressed to CIN3+ or cleared (not recorded which).

With respect to this clone: Read data end 3 residues before the CDR3 end; the end is taken from the germline J gene. The chain has TRBV29-1 and TRBJ2-7; possibly TRBD2 for D (5 bases). The V end was cut by 4 bases, the J end by 4 bases, with 17 bases between. Germline CDR1 and CDR2: SQVTM and ANQGSEA. This CDR3 is built from 14 residues. This chain's CDR3 is CSVAAGWGFYEQYF. The covered CDR3 bases are TGCAGCGTTGCGGCGGGTTGGGGATTTTACGAG.

Note on this clone: The read ends 3 residues shy of where the CDR3 ends; the end is completed using the germline J gene. The rearrangement joins TRBV6-1 to TRBJ2-1; 11 bases match TRBD2. The junction had 0 bases not matched to a gene; V was cut back by 2 bases and J by 3 bases. The CDR3 spans 15 residues. In germline, CDR1 is MNHNS, CDR2 SASEGT. The CDR3 spells CASSELAGGYNEQFF. Incomplete CDR3 DNA: TGTGCCAGCAGTGAACTAGCGGGAGGCTACAATGAG.

CDR3 DNA (partial): TGTGCCAGCTCACCAGGACAGTTCAATCAGCCC. Its protein is CASSPGQFNQP. The full-length CDR3 reads as CASSPGQFNQPQHF. The chain uses TRBV18 and TRBJ1-5; tentatively, D is TRBD1 (6 bases). From the germline J gene comes the end of the CDR3, since the read stops 3 residues before it. The germline gives CDR1 KGHSH, CDR2 LQKENI. The CDR3 is made up of 14 amino acids. The V and J ends lost 2 bases and 3 bases respectively, with 8 bases between them.

Points on this clone: The CDR3 is cut off 3 residues early in the read; its end comes from the germline J gene. The chain employs TRBV6-2 or TRBV6-3 and TRBJ2-1, with D hard to call. The V end was cut by 6 bases, the J end by 4 bases, with 13 bases between. The CDR3 is made up of 14 amino acids. Germline V lookup: CDR1 MNHEY, CDR2 SVGEGT. Partial CDR3 DNA: TGTGCCAGCAGCCCTAGGATCGCTTACAATGAG. It encodes CASSPRIAYNE. The full-length CDR3 reads as CASSPRIAYNEQFF.